The 7 T cell receptor beta chains given below trace back to one sample, sequenced in a study of blood T cell repertoires in COVID-19 (dated by TCRdb to 2018 to 2020). The library was built by means of the immunoSEQ multiplex PCR assay. Not all clones reach the TCRdb copy of this immuneACCESS table, which keeps in-frame sequences only. Checked studies attribute under half of the gap to unresolved V genes and leave the rest unexplained. The sample table holds roughly 400,000 clones, of which roughly 86% were seen once. Together, the top ten hold roughly 2.1% of the sample. Material for sequencing was peripheral blood. The receptor set was obtained from a woman in her fifties or sixties with COVID-19, enrolled during active disease.

DNA for the CDR3: TGTGCCAGCAGTCCCGACAGGGTTTTAGAGCAGTACTTC. The encoded protein is CASSPDRVLEQYF. V usage is TRBV28 and J usage is TRBJ2-7; 7 bases are shared with TRBD1. Germline CDR1 and CDR2: MDHEN and SYDVKM. Trimming at V came to 5 bases and at J to 7 bases, leaving 8 bases not matched to a gene. The CDR3 is made up of 13 amino acids.

The genes are TRBV6-5 and TRBJ1-2; D unresolved. Germline-derived CDR1 and CDR2 are MNHEY and SVGAGI. Trimming took 6 bases from V and 7 from J, leaving 15 bases between them. The CDR3 is made up of 13 amino acids. In DNA, the CDR3 is TGTGCCAGCAGACCCGGGAGGGTGAGTGGCTACACCTTC. It encodes CASRPGRVSGYTF.

This clone was counted once. J is TRBJ1-3 and V is TRBV7-9; no definite D call. The CDR3 sequence is 15 residues long. The V gene lost 1 base and the J gene lost 0 bases, with 7 bases spanning the gap. Looked up from germline, CDR1 is SEHNR and CDR2 is FQNEAQ (reference sequence). The CDR3 sequence is CASSLVSVSGNTIYF. The CDR3 DNA sequence: TGTGCCAGCAGCTTAGTTTCGGTCTCTGGAAACACCATATATTTT. Full variable domain (outside the CDR3, taken from reference TRBV7-9 and TRBJ1-3): DTGVSQNPRHKITKRGQNVTFRCDPISEHNRLYWYRQTLGQGPEFLTYFQNEAQLEKSRLLSDRFSAERPKGSFSTLEIQRTEQGDSAMYLCASSLVSVSGNTIYFGEGSWLTVV.

V gene TRBV19 combines with J gene TRBJ1-3; 7 bases are shared with TRBD1. CDR3 length: 17 residues. V shed 7 bases and J 2 bases; nucleotides not matched to a gene: 14. Germline V gives CDR1 LNHDA, CDR2 SQIVND (reference sequence). CDR3 region: CASTPPTTGSTGNTIYF. CDR3 DNA sequence: TGTGCCAGTACCCCCCCCACGACAGGGTCTACTGGAAACACCATATATTTT. Combining the CDR3 with reference TRBV19 and TRBJ1-3 gives the whole variable domain DGGITQSPKYLFRKEGQNVTLSCEQNLNHDAMYWYRQDPGQGLRLIYYSQIVNDFQKGDIAEGYSVSREKKESFPLTVTSAQKNPTAFYLCASTPPTTGSTGNTIYFGEGSWLTVV.

This clone was observed once. The chain carries TRBV6-1 and TRBJ1-1; unclear D gene. V lost 1 base and J lost 0, with 12 bases in between. Germline CDR1 MNHNS, CDR2 SASEGT. The CDR3 spans 16 residues. CDR3 sequence: CASSEDHLKVNTEAFF. CDR3 nucleotides: TGTGCCAGCAGTGAAGACCACCTAAAAGTGAACACTGAAGCTTTCTTT.

This chain links TRBV5-5 with TRBJ2-1, with 10 bases that match TRBD1. After removal of 3 bases from V and 4 bases from J, the junction contained 4 bases not matched to a gene. Germline-derived CDR1 and CDR2 are SGHKS and YYEKEE (reference sequence). The CDR3 extends over 15 amino acids. The CDR3 nucleotides are TGTGCCAGCAGCTCCGGGACAGGGGTGTACAATGAGCAGTTCTTC. Translated, it gives CASSSGTGVYNEQFF. The full variable domain, with the rest looked up from reference TRBV5-5 and TRBJ2-1, is DAGVTQSPTHLIKTRGQQVTLRCSPISGHKSVSWYQQVLGQGPQFIFQYYEKEERGRGNFPDRFSARQFPNYSSELNVNALLLGDSALYLCASSSGTGVYNEQFFGPGTRLTVL.

V usage is TRBV5-1 and J usage is TRBJ1-5; D not certain. The CDR3 consists of 14 residues. CDR1 SGHRS and CDR2 YFSETQ come from the germline V gene. V was clipped by 4 bases and J by 5 bases, with 13 bases between them. As DNA, the CDR3 is TGCGCCAGCAGCCCGGACGGGAAGGATCAGCCCCAGCATTTT. Amino acids: CASSPDGKDQPQHF.